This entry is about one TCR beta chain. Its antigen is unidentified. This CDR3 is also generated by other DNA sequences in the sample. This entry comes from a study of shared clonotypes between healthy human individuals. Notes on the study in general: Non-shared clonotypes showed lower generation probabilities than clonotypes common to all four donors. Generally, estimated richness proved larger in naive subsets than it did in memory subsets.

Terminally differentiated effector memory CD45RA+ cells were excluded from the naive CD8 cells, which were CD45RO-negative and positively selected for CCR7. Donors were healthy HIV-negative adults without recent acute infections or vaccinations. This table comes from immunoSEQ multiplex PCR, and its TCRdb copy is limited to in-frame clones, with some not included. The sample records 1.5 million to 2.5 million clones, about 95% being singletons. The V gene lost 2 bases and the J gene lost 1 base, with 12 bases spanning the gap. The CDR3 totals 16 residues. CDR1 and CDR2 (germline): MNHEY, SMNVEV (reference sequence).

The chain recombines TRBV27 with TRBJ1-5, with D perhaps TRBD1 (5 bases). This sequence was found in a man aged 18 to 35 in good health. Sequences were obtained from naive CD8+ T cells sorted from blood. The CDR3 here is CASSLGGAYSNQPQHF. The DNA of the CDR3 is TGTGCCAGCAGTTTAGGGGGAGCGTACAGCAATCAGCCCCAGCATTTT.